One and the same sample provided the 17 T cell receptor beta chains below, sequenced in a study of shared clonotypes between healthy human individuals. Here immunoSEQ multiplex PCR was the method, and the copy in TCRdb shows in-frame clones only, minus some. The table lists about 710,000 clones, over 60% of them singletons. Sequenced sample: memory CD4+ T cells sorted from blood. The subset denotes: CD45RA-negative fraction. These receptors were collected from a woman aged 25 to 45 in good health.

This chain links TRBV6-1 with TRBJ2-3; D is ambiguous. Germline values: CDR1 MNHNS, CDR2 SASEGT. The CDR3 contains 13 residues. Trimming cost V 4 bases and J 5 bases, with 10 bases left between them. This CDR3 reads CASSGVGRDTQYF. CDR3 bases: TGTGCCAGCAGTGGGGTAGGCAGAGATACGCAGTATTTT.

The chain recombines TRBV28 with TRBJ2-1, with TRBD2 identical over 11 bases. The germline V gene encodes CDR1 MDHEN and CDR2 SYDVKM. Germline trimming cut 3 bases from V and 9 bases from J; bases unmatched to any gene: 10. The CDR3 contains 16 residues. The CDR3 DNA follows: TGTGCCAGCAGTTTGATCACTAGCGGGAGTCGGGGTGAGCAGTTCTTC. Translation gives CASSLITSGSRGEQFF.

The chain links TRBV5-5 to TRBJ1-5, with TRBD1 as a possible D gene (5 bases). Germline loops: CDR1 SGHKS, CDR2 YYEKEE (reference sequence). Trimming left V 0 bases short and J 4 bases short, with 14 bases between. CDR3 size: 16 residues. CDR3 nucleotides: TGTGCCAGCAGCTTGGGGGGGTCAGCGTTGAATCAGCCCCAGCATTTT. Its protein is CASSLGGSALNQPQHF. Full variable domain (outside the CDR3, taken from reference TRBV5-5 and TRBJ1-5): DAGVTQSPTHLIKTRGQQVTLRCSPISGHKSVSWYQQVLGQGPQFIFQYYEKEERGRGNFPDRFSARQFPNYSSELNVNALLLGDSALYLCASSLGGSALNQPQHFGDGTRLSIL.

This sequence joins TRBV14 and TRBJ2-5; TRBD1 is a possible D gene (6 bases). The CDR3 sequence is 15 residues long. Per germline, CDR1 SGHDN and CDR2 FVKESK. The V end was cut by 4 bases, the J end by 4 bases, with 16 bases between. CDR3 amino acids: CASSLKTGSLETQYF. The CDR3 coding sequence is TGTGCCAGCAGCCTTAAGACAGGATCATTAGAGACCCAGTACTTC.

The rearrangement joins TRBV7-6 to TRBJ2-1, with 8 bases matching TRBD2. The trim removed 4 bases at V and 6 bases at J, leaving 5 bases unmatched. In germline, CDR1 is SGHVS, CDR2 FNYEAQ. This CDR3 has 14 amino acids. CDR3 sequence (DNA): TGTGCCAGCAGCTCTCGGGGGGGTCCCAATGAGCAGTTCTTC. It is translated as CASSSRGGPNEQFF.

The chain uses TRBV7-9 and TRBJ2-5; 9 positions match TRBD1. Germline V gives CDR1 SEHNR, CDR2 FQNEAQ (reference sequence). Trimming cost V 6 bases and J 3 bases; bases outside gene matches: 8. The CDR3 covers 15 residues. CDR3 coding DNA: TGTGCCAGCAGTTCATGGGGGGACAGGGAAGAGACCCAGTACTTC. Its protein is CASSSWGDREETQYF.

The chain couples TRBV6-4 to TRBJ2-1, with TRBD1 matching over 9 bases. The CDR3 sequence is 16 residues long. V lost 2 bases, J lost 8 bases, and 10 bases stayed unmatched. Looked up from germline, CDR1 is MRHNA and CDR2 is SNTAGT. The CDR3 coding sequence is TGTGCCAGCAGTGACGGTACAGGGGGCCGTGCTCATGAGCAGTTCTTC. Encoded protein: CASSDGTGGRAHEQFF.

This clone has a handful of counts. This chain links TRBV27 with TRBJ2-2; no clear D. V lost 1 base, J lost 0 bases, and 6 bases lay in between. Germline loops: CDR1 MNHEY, CDR2 SMNVEV (reference sequence). The CDR3 extends over 15 amino acids. The CDR3, as DNA: TGTGCCAGCAGTTTATTCGCGGCGAACACCGGGGAGCTGTTTTTT. Translating it yields CASSLFAANTGELFF.

The chain joins TRBV7-9 to TRBJ2-6; D is perhaps TRBD1 (6 bases). The CDR3 is 15 residues long. V was trimmed by 4 bases and J by 2 bases, leaving 9 bases between them. Germline V gene sequence: CDR1 SEHNR, CDR2 FQNEAQ (reference sequence). The CDR3 DNA reads as TGTGCCAGCAGCTCGTACAGGGCTGGGGCCAACGTCCTGACTTTC. Translating it yields CASSSYRAGANVLTF.

The rearrangement uses TRBV29-1 and TRBJ2-2, with 11 bases matching TRBD1. The CDR3 spans 14 residues. V was pared by 4 bases and J by 6 bases, with 4 bases of the junction left unmatched. Looked up from germline, CDR1 is SQVTM and CDR2 is ANQGSEA. DNA of the CDR3: TGCAGCGTTGGGGGACAGGGGGACGCCGGGGAGCTGTTTTTT. It translates to CSVGGQGDAGELFF.

In this sample, this clone turned up a few times. The rearrangement joins TRBV14 to TRBJ2-1; 9 bases line up with TRBD2. V shed 2 bases and J 7 bases; nucleotides not matched to a gene: 9. CDR1 is SGHDN and CDR2 is FVKESK in the germline V gene. The CDR3 extends over 16 amino acids. Here the CDR3 DNA reads TGTGCCAGCAGCCAAACCGCGGGAGGGCCGCGAAATGAGCAGTTCTTC. The encoded protein is CASSQTAGGPRNEQFF.

Details on this clone: Other DNA sequences in the sample encode the same CDR3. This chain links TRBV7-9 with TRBJ1-3; D possibly corresponds to TRBD1 (5 bases). There are 15 residues in the CDR3. Trimming stripped 5 bases from V and 0 bases from J, with 11 bases between. CDR1 SEHNR and CDR2 FQNEAQ come from the germline V gene (reference sequence). CDR3 sequence (DNA): TGTGCCAGCAGCCTCAGGGAGAGCTCTGGAAACACCATATATTTT. It is translated as CASSLRESSGNTIYF.

The rearrangement joins TRBV19 to TRBJ2-5, with a tentative D call TRBD2 (6 bases). Between the trimmed V and J ends, which lost 5 bases and 2 bases, there was a span of 18 bases. The CDR3 is 16 residues long. Germline CDR1 reads LNHDA; CDR2 reads SQIVND (reference sequence). The CDR3 region has the DNA TGTGCCAGTAGTTCCAGCGGGCTAGCGCCTCAAGAGACCCAGTACTTC. It translates to CASSSSGLAPQETQYF.

The genes are TRBV25-1 and TRBJ1-5; 9 nucleotides agree with TRBD1. This CDR3 spans 15 amino acids. Trimming cost V 3 bases and J 6 bases; bases outside gene matches: 6. Germline CDR1 is MGHDK and CDR2 is SYGVNS. CDR3 protein: CASSDPGQGGQPQHF. CDR3 sequence (DNA): TGTGCCAGCAGTGACCCGGGACAGGGTGGTCAGCCCCAGCATTTT.

The rearrangement uses TRBV5-1 and TRBJ1-2; D perhaps matches TRBD1 (5 bases). Per germline, CDR1 SGHRS and CDR2 YFSETQ. CDR3 length equals 15 residues. The V end was cut by 1 base, the J end by 1 base, with 11 bases between. CDR3 loop: CASSLTGNFNYGYTF. In DNA, the CDR3 is TGCGCCAGCAGCTTGACAGGAAACTTTAACTATGGCTACACCTTC.

The sample holds a few counts of this clone. This rearrangement joins TRBV11-2 to TRBJ2-2, with 11 bases aligning to TRBD2. Germline V CDR1 and CDR2: SGHAT, FQNNGV. The trim removed 5 bases at V and 5 bases at J, leaving 4 bases unmatched. CDR3 size: 15 residues. DNA for the CDR3: TGTGCCAGCAGCCCACTAGCGGGAGCTACCGGGGAGCTGTTTTTT. Its protein product is CASSPLAGATGELFF.

In regard to this clone: The identical CDR3 is also encoded by other nucleotide sequences in the sample. The V call is TRBV6-1, the J call TRBJ1-5; TRBD1 is a possible D gene (5 bases). The CDR3 has 14 residues. Germline V lookup: CDR1 MNHNS, CDR2 SASEGT. V was cut by 2 bases and J by 3 bases, with 8 bases left in between. As DNA, the CDR3 is TGTGCCAGCAGTGAACAAGGGGCCAATCAGCCCCAGCATTTT. Encoded protein: CASSEQGANQPQHF.